The T cell receptor (beta chain) under discussion was sequenced for a study of technical replicates of blood from several donors. The table came from immunoSEQ multiplex PCR; TCRdb's copy has only in-frame clones and leaves some out. The table records around 100,000 clones, 95% of them present only once. This clonotype was obtained from a human donor in good health. The sample was T cells isolated from PBMCs.

CDR3 nucleotide sequence: TGTGCCAGCATCCCGCCTGGGGGGGACGAGCAGTACTTC. Translation gives CASIPPGGDEQYF. The chain carries TRBV6-6 and TRBJ2-7; TRBD2 aligns across 7 bases. V shed 7 bases, J shed 5 bases, and the junction held 8 bases outside the gene matches. This CDR3 contains 13 residues. Germline assignment: CDR1 MNHNY and CDR2 SVGAGI (reference sequence).